The T cell receptor beta chain under discussion was sequenced for a study of CD8+ T cells in alopecia areata. Study results and limitations: Among the top 100, expanded CD8+ clones were significantly decreased by tofacitinib, as was scalp clonality.

This clone was seen repeatedly, ten times or more. What it recognizes is unknown. Other DNA sequences within the sample encode an identical CDR3. RNA was extracted and reverse transcribed into cDNA as the sequencing template. Some clones are missing from TCRdb's copy, which holds only in-frame ones; the method was immunoSEQ multiplex PCR. The sample carries 150,000 to 200,000 clones, roughly 60% recorded once. Treatment denoted: oral pan-JAK inhibitor, 5-10 mg twice daily. From alopecia areata patients, lesional scalp punch biopsies and peripheral blood were collected. Trimming took 4 bases from V and 4 from J; bases not matched to a gene: 5. This CDR3 comprises 14 residues. Germline V CDR1 and CDR2: SGHRS, YFSETQ.

Sequencing used CD4+ T cells sorted from blood, obtained at week 24, from a patient treated with tofacitinib. The chain has TRBV5-1 and TRBJ2-3, with 8 bases identical to TRBD2. This receptor was taken from a human donor with alopecia areata. This chain's CDR3 is CASSLGTSADTQYF. The DNA of the CDR3 is TGCGCCAGCAGCCTCGGGACTAGTGCAGATACGCAGTATTTT.